Detailed here is one T cell receptor (beta chain). This sample was included in a study of blood T cell repertoires in COVID-19. Study summary: Samples came from the United States, Italy and Spain, spanning acute and convalescent COVID-19. PBMCs, B-cell-depleted T cells, or T cells were the source of the cDNA or gDNA that made up the material.

The CDR3 totals 16 residues. The ends lost 1 base at V and 2 bases at J; junction bases unmatched: 5. The germline V gene has CDR1 SGHAT and CDR2 FQNNGV. In the authors' methods: How many nucleated cells were present was estimated from reference gene primer amplification. TCRdb's table, derived via immunoSEQ multiplex PCR, lists solely in-frame clones and lacks some. Clonal size and the V and J genes are those of that table, whereas D and trimming came from the DNA. This table has 150,000 to 200,000 clones, around 80% appearing once. This clonotype originated in a woman aged 80 or over with active or convalescent COVID-19. Sequencing was performed on peripheral blood. The rearrangement joins TRBV11-2 to TRBJ2-5, with 9 positions matching TRBD2. CDR3 in DNA: TGTGCCAGCAGCTTAGGGGCGGGGGGGCGGCAAGAGACCCAGTACTTC. This codes for CASSLGAGGRQETQYF.